Listed below are T cell receptor beta chains from one sample, sequenced in a study of shared clonotypes between healthy human individuals. Produced via immunoSEQ multiplex PCR; TCRdb's table is partial and in-frame only. The table includes roughly 1,100,000 clones, around 74% detected once. Input material: memory CD4+ T cells sorted from blood. The receptor source for this set is a man between 18 and 29 years old in good health. Both conserved end residues are part of each CDR3. The D gene is left open where the match is weak. Clone size is stated in some rows and not others, as once, few, many or a class when expanded.

abundance	v_gene	len	j_gene	d_gene	CDR3nt	CDR3aa
-	TRBV19	15	TRBJ1-2	TRBD1	TGTGCCAGTAGTCCCTACAGGGGTAGGGACTATGGCTACACCTTC	CASSPYRGRDYGYTF
-	TRBV19	11	TRBJ2-2	-	TGTGCCACCTGGCAGTCCGGGGAGCTGTTTTTT	CATWQSGELFF
-	TRBV7-7	16	TRBJ2-2	TRBD1	TGTGCTAGCAGCCTCGACCTGACAGGGTCCACCGGGGAGCTGTTTTTT	CASSLDLTGSTGELFF
-	TRBV6-1	15	TRBJ2-1	-	TGTGCCAGCAGTGAGGGGGCGGTAGCCTACAATGAGCAGTTCTTC	CASSEGAVAYNEQFF
-	TRBV28	14	TRBJ1-1	-	TGTGCCAGCAGATTAGGGGGGGAGAACACTGAAGCTTTCTTT	CASRLGGENTEAFF
-	TRBV10-2	17	TRBJ1-1	TRBD1	TGCGCCAGCAGTGAGCTGGACAGGGGGTCTTCGAACACTGAAGCTTTCTTT	CASSELDRGSSNTEAFF
-	TRBV5-4	15	TRBJ2-7	TRBD1	TGTGCCAGCAGAGACGGACAGGGCGCTTTCTACGAGCAGTACTTC	CASRDGQGAFYEQYF
-	TRBV2	14	TRBJ1-1	-	TGTGCCAGCAGTGAAACGTTTATGAACACTGAAGCTTTCTTT	CASSETFMNTEAFF
-	TRBV5-1	15	TRBJ2-1	-	TGCGCCAGCAGCTTGGCGGGGAACTCCTACAATGAGCAGTTCTTC	CASSLAGNSYNEQFF
few	TRBV4-1	14	TRBJ1-4	TRBD1	TGCGCCAGCAGTCTCAGGGGGAGCGGCGAAAAACTGTTTTTT	CASSLRGSGEKLFF
-	TRBV10-3	13	TRBJ1-5	-	TGTGCCATCAGGGAGGCAGAAAATCAGCCCCAGCATTTT	CAIREAENQPQHF
-	TRBV9	14	TRBJ1-1	-	TGTGCCAGCAGCGTAGGGGGTGTGAACACTGAAGCTTTCTTT	CASSVGGVNTEAFF
-	TRBV6-5	13	TRBJ1-1	-	TGTGCCAGCAGGACAGTTCCGAACACTGAAGCTTTCTTT	CASRTVPNTEAFF
-	TRBV5-4	14	TRBJ1-6	-	TGTGCCAGCAGCTTGGAACAGGGTGGTTCACCCCTCCACTTT	CASSLEQGGSPLHF
-	TRBV5-8	13	TRBJ2-7	TRBD2	TGTGCCAGCAGCCCCGGTCGGGGGGACGAGCAGTACTTC	CASSPGRGDEQYF
-	TRBV5-1	16	TRBJ2-7	TRBD2	TGCGCCAGCAGCCAAGGACTAGCGGGGGCCGCCTACGAGCAGTACTTC	CASSQGLAGAAYEQYF
-	TRBV2	12	TRBJ2-2	TRBD1	TGTGCCGACAGGGATCCGGCCGGGGAGCTGTTTTTT	CADRDPAGELFF
few	TRBV9	19	TRBJ2-3	TRBD2	TGTGCCAGCAGCGTAGCGGGCCGCTCGCTGGGGGGGACCCAAGATACGCAGTATTTT	CASSVAGRSLGGTQDTQYF
-	TRBV5-5	14	TRBJ1-6	-	TGTGCCAGCAGCTCAAACTACAGGGTTTCACCCCTCCACTTT	CASSSNYRVSPLHF
-	TRBV9	14	TRBJ2-1	-	TGTGCCAGCAGCGTAGTTTCCTTTGGAAATGAGCAGTTCTTC	CASSVVSFGNEQFF
-	TRBV7-7	15	TRBJ2-5	TRBD2	TGTGCTAGCAGCTACACTAGCGGGGAGCAAGAGACCCAGTACTTC	CASSYTSGEQETQYF
-	TRBV28	14	TRBJ1-5	-	TGTGCCAGCAGTTTCGCTACAGGCAATCAGCCCCAGCATTTT	CASSFATGNQPQHF
-	TRBV10-3	13	TRBJ2-7	TRBD1	TGTGCCATCAGTAAACAGGGGGCGGACGAGCAGTACTTC	CAISKQGADEQYF
-	TRBV6-5	15	TRBJ1-2	TRBD1	TGTGCCAGCCGGGGGACAGGGGCGATTAACTATGGCTACACCTTC	CASRGTGAINYGYTF
-	TRBV14	14	TRBJ1-2	-	TGTGCCAGCAGCCAAGAAGTCAGTGCGGGCGGCTACACCTTC	CASSQEVSAGGYTF
-	TRBV10-1	15	TRBJ2-1	TRBD2	TGCGCCAGCAGTGAGATAGCGGGGGCCGGTAATGAGCAGTTCTTC	CASSEIAGAGNEQFF
-	TRBV6-1	15	TRBJ2-2	TRBD2	TGTGCCAGCAGCCTACTAGCGGGAGATACCGGGGAGCTGTTTTTT	CASSLLAGDTGELFF
-	TRBV5-8	15	TRBJ1-2	TRBD1	TGTGCCAGCAGCTCATACGGACAGGGGGGCAACGGCTACACCTTC	CASSSYGQGGNGYTF
few	TRBV25-1	13	TRBJ2-7	-	TGTGCCAGCAGTGAATGGAGGGACGGCGAGCAGTACTTC	CASSEWRDGEQYF
few	TRBV5-4	14	TRBJ1-2	-	TGTGCCAGCAGCTTGGAGTCCAGAAACTATGGCTACACCTTC	CASSLESRNYGYTF
-	TRBV7-2	15	TRBJ2-7	-	TGTGCCAGCAGCTTAGGGGTGGGGTCCCCTCGCGAGCAGTACTTC	CASSLGVGSPREQYF
-	TRBV18	14	TRBJ2-3	-	TGTGCCAGCTCCCCTCCGGTTAGCACAGATACGCAGTATTTT	CASSPPVSTDTQYF
-	TRBV6-5	16	TRBJ1-5	-	TGTGCCAGCAGTTCCACCGGGGCCAATGGCAATCAGCCCCAGCATTTT	CASSSTGANGNQPQHF
-	TRBV6-5	15	TRBJ2-1	-	TGTGCCAGCAGCTACGACAAGAGCTCCTACAATGAGCAGTTCTTC	CASSYDKSSYNEQFF
-	TRBV6-1	15	TRBJ1-2	-	TGTGCCAGCAGTGAAGCCGCCGGGCTCTCCTATGGCTACACCTTC	CASSEAAGLSYGYTF
-	TRBV5-6	15	TRBJ2-5	-	TGTGCCAGCAGCTGGAGGACGGAGTACCAAGAGACCCAGTACTTC	CASSWRTEYQETQYF
-	TRBV5-1	13	TRBJ1-2	-	TGCGCCAGCAGCTTGGGACAGCTGAATGGCTACACCTTC	CASSLGQLNGYTF
-	TRBV5-1	14	TRBJ2-5	TRBD2	TGCGCCAGCAGCCCTAGCGGGGCTCAAGAGACCCAGTACTTC	CASSPSGAQETQYF
-	TRBV28	16	TRBJ2-7	-	TGTGCCAGCAGTCTCCCTGGGTTCCTGAGCTCCTACGAGCAGTACTTC	CASSLPGFLSSYEQYF
medium-sized	TRBV19	14	TRBJ1-5	-	TGTGCCAGTAGTCCAAGCGGGGGGTATCAGCCCCAGCATTTT	CASSPSGGYQPQHF
-	TRBV5-6	16	TRBJ1-5	-	TGTGCCAGCAGCTGGGGTGGTTCAGCCGCAAATCAGCCCCAGCATTTT	CASSWGGSAANQPQHF